This is a list of T cell receptor beta chains from one sample in a study of blood T cell repertoires in COVID-19. Data came from immunoSEQ multiplex PCR; TCRdb stores just in-frame clones and leaves some out. The profile shows 95,000 to 120,000 clones, around 85% of them singletons. Sequencing used peripheral blood. The receptors come from a woman aged 55-70 years with COVID-19, enrolled during active disease. CDR3s include the opening cysteine and the closing phenylalanine or tryptophan. D genes are given only for firm matches. Size is stated for part of the rows, as once, few or many counts, or as a class when the clone is expanded.

>-|TRBV5-1|TRBJ2-7|-
TGCGCCAGCAGCCCACGGGCCCCAGGGTCCTCCTACGAGCAGTACTTC
CASSPRAPGSSYEQYF
>-|TRBV24-1|TRBJ1-2|TRBD1
TGTGCCACCAGTGAATCACAGGGGGGCTATGGCTACACCTTC
CATSESQGGYGYTF
>-|TRBV6-6|TRBJ2-1|TRBD1
TGTGCCAGCACCCCCCGACAGGGCGGACTCAATGAGCAGTTCTTC
CASTPRQGGLNEQFF
>-|TRBV6-1|TRBJ1-1|-
TGTGCCAGCAGTGAATCCAACAGTCCTGAAGCTTTCTTT
CASSESNSPEAFF
>-|TRBV5-1|TRBJ1-2|-
TGCGCCAGCAGCTTGAGGGTACAGGGAACCAACTATGGCTACACCTTC
CASSLRVQGTNYGYTF
>-|TRBV20-1|TRBJ1-3|-
TGCAGTGCCTTTTCTGGAAACACCATATATTTT
CSAFSGNTIYF
>-|TRBV24-1|TRBJ1-1|-
TGTGCCACTCAGAGGGACTCCACTGAAGCTTTCTTT
CATQRDSTEAFF
>-|TRBV3-1/TRBV3-2|TRBJ2-7|-
TGTGCCAGCAGCCAAGTAGAAGGGGCCGAGCAGTACTTC
CASSQVEGAEQYF
>-|TRBV30|TRBJ2-7|TRBD2
TGTGCCGCCAGCGGGGGGGGAACCTACGAGCAGTACTTC
CAASGGGTYEQYF
>once|TRBV4-3|TRBJ2-1|TRBD2
TGCGCCAGCAGCCAATTCAGCGGGGCCCAATCCTACAATGAGCAGTTCTTC
CASSQFSGAQSYNEQFF
>few|TRBV6-5|TRBJ1-6|-
TGTGCCAGCAGTTATATAGGGGATTCACCCCTCCACTTT
CASSYIGDSPLHF
>-|TRBV3-1/TRBV3-2|TRBJ1-5|-
TGTGCCAGCAGCCAAAGGAGTTGGTTTCAAAAGGGCAATCAGCCCCAGCATTTT
CASSQRSWFQKGNQPQHF
>-|TRBV2|TRBJ1-1|-
TGTGCCAGCATTGAAAACCAGGACAGTGAAGCTTTCTTT
CASIENQDSEAFF
>-|TRBV5-6|TRBJ1-2|TRBD1
TGTGCCAGCAGCTTTTCGCTTCGGGCAGGGGGTGGCTATGGCTACACCTTC
CASSFSLRAGGGYGYTF
>-|TRBV15|TRBJ1-3|-
TGTGCCACCAGGGGACTTTCTGGAAACACCATATATTTT
CATRGLSGNTIYF
>-|TRBV30|TRBJ1-6|-
TGTGCCTGGAGCACAGGGATCAATGGTTCACCCCTCCACTTT
CAWSTGINGSPLHF
>-|TRBV11-2|TRBJ1-1|-
TGTGCCAGCAGCTTTCTTACTGAAGCTTTCTTT
CASSFLTEAFF
>-|TRBV5-4|TRBJ2-5|TRBD1
TGTGCCAGCAGCTTGAGGGGACAGGGGAAAGAGACCCAGTACTTC
CASSLRGQGKETQYF
>-|TRBV4-3|TRBJ1-1|-
TGCGCCAGCAGCCTAGGAGGGGTAATGAACACTGAAGCTTTCTTT
CASSLGGVMNTEAFF
>few|TRBV7-9|TRBJ2-3|TRBD2
TGTGCCAGCAGAACCGGGACTAGCGATTACTGGGATACGCAGTATTTT
CASRTGTSDYWDTQYF
>-|TRBV5-4|TRBJ1-1|-
TGTGCCAGCAGAGCGACAGTGAACACTGAAGCTTTCTTT
CASRATVNTEAFF
>-|TRBV29-1|TRBJ2-2|TRBD1
TGCAGCGTTCCCCAGGACAGGGATAACACCGGGGAGCTGTTTTTT
CSVPQDRDNTGELFF
>once|TRBV6-1|TRBJ1-2|-
TGTGCCAGCAGTGATCTGAGCAGGGGATATGGCTACACCTTC
CASSDLSRGYGYTF
>-|TRBV12-3/TRBV12-4|TRBJ2-7|-
TGTGCCAGCAAGGGGGGGCCAGGAGAGCAGTACTTC
CASKGGPGEQYF
>-|TRBV7-3|TRBJ1-2|-
TGTGCCAGCAGCTTAACGTTCAGGGAGGTTGGTGGCTACACCTTC
CASSLTFREVGGYTF
>-|TRBV12-3/TRBV12-4|TRBJ1-2|-
TGTGCCAGCAGTTTAGAGAGCCTCCATGGCTACACCTTC
CASSLESLHGYTF
>once|TRBV7-3|TRBJ2-1|TRBD2
TGTGCCAGCAGCTTAACTGAAGCGGGGGGACTCTACAATGAGCAGTTCTTC
CASSLTEAGGLYNEQFF
>-|TRBV5-8|TRBJ1-2|-
TGTGCCAGCAGCTCGACAGTCCGCTATGGCTACACCTTC
CASSSTVRYGYTF
>-|TRBV4-1|TRBJ2-5|-
TGCGCCAGCAGCCAAGATGCTGCGTGGATGGAGGAGACCCAGTACTTC
CASSQDAAWMEETQYF
>-|TRBV2|TRBJ2-7|TRBD1
TGTGCCAGCACGGGACAGGGTCAGCCGAGCTCCTACGAGCAGTACTTC
CASTGQGQPSSYEQYF
>-|TRBV15|TRBJ2-2|-
TGTGCCACCAGCGTAGGAGGCTGGGGTACCGGGGAGCTGTTTTTT
CATSVGGWGTGELFF
>-|TRBV4-1|TRBJ1-2|-
TGCGCCAGCAGCCAAACAGTCCTCTATGGCTACACCTTC
CASSQTVLYGYTF
>-|TRBV5-4|TRBJ2-3|TRBD1
TGTGCCAGCAGCTTGGCCGGGGGACAGGGGGATACGCAGTATTTT
CASSLAGGQGDTQYF
>-|TRBV4-1|TRBJ1-1|-
TGCGCCAGCAGCCAACATCCTCTATTCACTGAAGCTTTCTTT
CASSQHPLFTEAFF
>once|TRBV5-1|TRBJ1-6|-
TGCGCCAGCAGCTTTAATCCAGGGGAAGGTAATTCACCCCTCCACTTT
CASSFNPGEGNSPLHF
>-|TRBV10-2|TRBJ2-7|-
TGCGCCAGCAGTGAGATCCTGGGCCTCTACGAGCAGTACTTC
CASSEILGLYEQYF
>-|TRBV10-3|TRBJ2-3|TRBD1
TGTGCCATCAGTGAGTCGCTAGGACAGGGCGCAGATACGCAGTATTTT
CAISESLGQGADTQYF
>-|TRBV7-2|TRBJ2-1|TRBD2
TGTGCCAGCAGTTCTCCGGGACTAGCGGGGGGCAGCTACAATGAGCAGTTCTTC
CASSSPGLAGGSYNEQFF
>-|TRBV5-5|TRBJ1-2|TRBD1
TGTGCCAGCAGCAACCGGGACAGGTCCTTCACCTTC
CASSNRDRSFTF
>-|TRBV20-1|TRBJ2-7|TRBD2
TGCAGTGCTAGTGATAGCGGGACTAGCTCCTACGAGCAGTACTTC
CSASDSGTSSYEQYF
>-|TRBV30|TRBJ2-1|TRBD2
TGTGCCTGGACCCCGGGGGGGCAAAATGAGCAGTTCTTC
CAWTPGGQNEQFF
>-|TRBV5-6|TRBJ2-2|TRBD2
TGTGCCAGCAGCCCTCCGGGGACTAGCGGGGGGGCCGACACCGGGGAGCTGCTTTTT
CASSPPGTSGGADTGELLF
>-|TRBV30|TRBJ1-6|-
TGTGCCTGGAGTGCCGGAGCAGGGAATTCACCCCTCCACTTT
CAWSAGAGNSPLHF
>medium-sized|TRBV4-2|TRBJ2-3|TRBD2
TGTGCCAGCAGCCAAGATAGCGGGGGGGCAGATACGCAGTATTTT
CASSQDSGGADTQYF
>-|TRBV2|TRBJ1-1|-
TGTGCCAGCAGTGAAAGGGAGCTCACTGAAGCTTTCTTT
CASSERELTEAFF
>once|TRBV19|TRBJ2-7|-
TGTGCCAGTAGTATGGCGCAGGGGTCCGCCTCCTACGAGCAGTACTTC
CASSMAQGSASYEQYF
>-|TRBV27|TRBJ1-1|-
TGTGCCAGCAGCTCTCTCCATAGTCGGACTGAAGCTTTCTTT
CASSSLHSRTEAFF
>-|TRBV9|TRBJ2-1|-
TGTGCCAGCAGCGTAGGAAGGACACACAATGAGCAGTTCTTC
CASSVGRTHNEQFF
>-|TRBV6-5|TRBJ1-5|-
TGTGCCAGCGCCCCGGTAGACTATAGCAATCAGCCCCAGCATTTT
CASAPVDYSNQPQHF
>-|TRBV18|TRBJ1-5|-
TGTGCCAGCTCACCTCTACAGGCGACTAGCAATCAGCCCCAGCATTTT
CASSPLQATSNQPQHF
>-|TRBV5-5|TRBJ1-2|TRBD1
TGTGCCAGCAGCTTGGAGGGACAGGGAGTACCCTACACCTTC
CASSLEGQGVPYTF